The clone carrying this T cell receptor beta chain was recorded a few times. This entry is derived from a study of cytomegalovirus exposure and HLA in healthy donors. The CDR3 is 15 amino acids. CDR1 is SGHTA, CDR2 FQGNSA, per germline. V was clipped by 1 base and J by 3 bases, with 13 bases between them. A multiplex PCR was run with 60 Vbeta primers and 13 Jbeta primers. TCRdb's table, derived via immunoSEQ multiplex PCR, lists solely in-frame clones and lacks some. The table lists 150,000 to 200,000 clones, roughly 80% of them singletons. The receptor comes from a human donor in good health. Sequenced: PBMCs. The V and J genes are TRBV7-2 and TRBJ2-7, with D perhaps matching TRBD2 (6 bases). The CDR3 nucleotides are TGTGCCAGCAGCTTAGAGGCGGGGAAAATCTACGAGCAGTACTTC. Translating it yields CASSLEAGKIYEQYF.